The rows below give T cell receptor beta chains drawn from one sample of a study of blood T cell repertoires in COVID-19. The assay was immunoSEQ multiplex PCR, and TCRdb's table has in-frame clones only and misses some. The data show 80,000 or so clones, 75% to 90% seen once. The sample was peripheral blood. The receptors derive from a human donor in a cohort sampled during active COVID-19. CDR3s include the opening cysteine and the closing phenylalanine or tryptophan. The D gene is left open where the match is weak. Only some rows state a clone size, as once, few, many or a class for expanded clones.

clone_size d_call j_call v_call cdr3_nt cdr3_aa
. . TRBJ2-2 TRBV9 TGTGCCAGCAGCGCCATGGCGGGGACGAACACCGGGGAGCTGTTTTTT CASSAMAGTNTGELFF
. . TRBJ2-5 TRBV27 TGTGCCAGCCGCCCCATCGGAGGGGATGAGACCCAGTACTTC CASRPIGGDETQYF
. TRBD2 TRBJ2-3 TRBV5-5 TGTGCCAGCAGCTTGGCCCCTTGGCTAGCGGGTAGCACAGATACGCAGTATTTT CASSLAPWLAGSTDTQYF
. . TRBJ2-2 TRBV7-2 TGTGCCAGCAGCTCGGACTTGAACACCGGGGAGCTGTTTTTT CASSSDLNTGELFF
. . TRBJ1-2 TRBV7-9 TGTGCCAGCAGCCGGGACACCAGATTCTACACCTTC CASSRDTRFYTF
. TRBD2 TRBJ2-1 TRBV7-2 TGTGCCAGAGCCGGGACTAGCGGGGATGTTGAGCAGTTCTTC CARAGTSGDVEQFF
. TRBD2 TRBJ2-5 TRBV3-1/TRBV3-2 TGTGCCAGCAGCCAAGAGTGGTTGGGGGGGCAAGAGACCCAGTACTTC CASSQEWLGGQETQYF
once . TRBJ1-6 TRBV11-2 TGTGCCAGCAGCGGGACATGGTCACCCCTCCACTTT CASSGTWSPLHF
. . TRBJ2-7 TRBV19 TGTGCCAGTAGCCCAGGGGACCAGCAGTACTTC CASSPGDQQYF
few TRBD2 TRBJ2-2 TRBV5-1 TGCGCCAGCAGCTCGAACCCCGGGGGGGACCCGGGCCGGGAGCTGTTTTTT CASSSNPGGDPGRELFF
few TRBD1 TRBJ2-7 TRBV5-4 TGTGCCAGCAGCTCCCGACAGGGGAATGGCGAGCAGTACTTC CASSSRQGNGEQYF
. TRBD1 TRBJ1-2 TRBV4-1 TGCGCCAGCAGCCAAGATCCAGGACAGGGGTATGGCTACACCTTC CASSQDPGQGYGYTF
. . TRBJ1-5 TRBV20-1 TGCAGTGCTAGTGTATCAGGGTCCAATCAGCCCCAGCATTTT CSASVSGSNQPQHF
. TRBD1 TRBJ2-7 TRBV7-9 TGTGCCAGCAGCCCCCTTTATAGGGGGCGCAACGAGCAGTACTTC CASSPLYRGRNEQYF
. . TRBJ2-4 TRBV28 TGTGCCAGCTCCTATACCGCCAAAAACATTCAGTACTTC CASSYTAKNIQYF
. TRBD1 TRBJ1-2 TRBV4-3 TGCGCCAGCAGCCAGGCGAGACAGGGGGCGTTTGGCTACACCTTC CASSQARQGAFGYTF
. . TRBJ1-4 TRBV18 TGTGCCAGCTCACCAGGGGCTACAAATGAAAAACTGTTTTTT CASSPGATNEKLFF
. TRBD2 TRBJ2-1 TRBV2 TGTGCCAGCAGTGCTCCTAGCGGGAGGGGCAATGAGCAGTTCTTC CASSAPSGRGNEQFF
. . TRBJ2-1 TRBV9 TGTGCCAGCAGCGTAACTGGCGGGACTTACAATGAGCAGTTCTTC CASSVTGGTYNEQFF
. TRBD1 TRBJ2-7 TRBV12-3/TRBV12-4 TGTGCCAGCAGCGGACAGGGCAGCAACGAGCAGTACTTC CASSGQGSNEQYF
. . TRBJ2-2 TRBV23-1 TGCGCCAGCAGTCAATGGGTGGGGGAGGACACCGGGGAGCTGTTTTTT CASSQWVGEDTGELFF
. . TRBJ2-5 TRBV5-1 TGCGCCAGCAGCCCGGGGGATAGCGCCCAGGGCCAGCCCCAGTACTTC CASSPGDSAQGQPQYF
. TRBD1 TRBJ2-7 TRBV4-3 TGCGCCAGCAGCCAAAGCACAGGGGGCGCCGGGTTCTACGAGCAGTACTTC CASSQSTGGAGFYEQYF
. . TRBJ2-1 TRBV19 TGTGCCAGTAGTCGGACCGGACTTGTGTTCTTC CASSRTGLVFF
. . TRBJ2-1 TRBV5-1 TGCGCCAGCAGCTTGGTACGAGATTATGAGCAGTTCTTC CASSLVRDYEQFF
few TRBD2 TRBJ2-1 TRBV7-8 TGTGCCAGCAGCACGGGACTAGCGGTATCCAACTCCTACAATGAGCAGTTCTTC CASSTGLAVSNSYNEQFF
once . TRBJ1-2 TRBV3-1/TRBV3-2 TGTGCCAGCAGCCGACTAAGGAGTAACCGCGGCTATGGCTACACCTTC CASSRLRSNRGYGYTF
. TRBD2 TRBJ2-1 TRBV29-1 TGCAGCGCACTAGCGAGCTCCTACAATGAGCAGTTCTTC CSALASSYNEQFF
. . TRBJ2-1 TRBV3-1/TRBV3-2 TGTGCCAGCAGCCAAGTTCCCAGGGTTCGGCCTGAGCAGTTCTTC CASSQVPRVRPEQFF
. TRBD1 TRBJ1-1 TRBV5-1 TGCGCCAGCAACCGGGACAGGGACACTGAAGCTTTCTTT CASNRDRDTEAFF
. . TRBJ2-7 TRBV5-4 TGTGCCAGCAGCGGGGGACACTCCTACGAGCAGTACTTC CASSGGHSYEQYF
once TRBD1 TRBJ1-2 TRBV5-5 TGTGCCAGCAGCAGTACGACAGGGAACTATGGCTACACCTTC CASSSTTGNYGYTF
many . TRBJ1-1 TRBV27 TGTGCCAGCATGAGGATTGAGAACACTGAAGCTTTCTTT CASMRIENTEAFF
. TRBD1 TRBJ1-6 TRBV2 TGTGCCAGCAGTGTTGCGGGACAGGGTAATTCACCCCTCCACTTT CASSVAGQGNSPLHF
few . TRBJ1-5 TRBV5-6 TGTGCCAGCAGCGTACTAAATCAGCCCCAGCATTTT CASSVLNQPQHF
once . TRBJ1-1 TRBV4-2 TGTGCCAGCAGCCAGGGCGGGCCTGTGGACACTGAAGCTTTCTTT CASSQGGPVDTEAFF
. . TRBJ2-4 TRBV7-2 TGTGCCAGCAGCCCCCGACTAGGCGAAAACATTCAGTACTTC CASSPRLGENIQYF
once . TRBJ2-2 TRBV5-1 TGCGCCAGCAGCTTGGTCCCACCGACAGGCGGGAACACCGGGGAGCTGTTTTTT CASSLVPPTGGNTGELFF
. TRBD2 TRBJ2-7 TRBV7-9 TGTGCCAGCAGCTTAGCGAGTCTAGCGGGGGCTAGGGAACCCTACGAGCAGTACTTC CASSLASLAGAREPYEQYF
. TRBD2 TRBJ2-5 TRBV29-1 TGCAGCGTTGAAGATACGGGGGGGAAAGAGACCCAGTACTTC CSVEDTGGKETQYF
few TRBD2 TRBJ2-7 TRBV27 TGTGCCAGCAGTTTTGAAGCGGGAGTCTACGAGCAGTACTTC CASSFEAGVYEQYF
. . TRBJ2-4 TRBV10-3 TGTGCCATCAGTGGAATAGAAGACATTCAGTACTTC CAISGIEDIQYF
. TRBD1 TRBJ2-5 TRBV7-2 TGTGCCAGCAGCCCCGACAGGGGACTCGAGACCCAGTACTTC CASSPDRGLETQYF
. . TRBJ2-1 TRBV10-3 TGTGCCATCAGTGAGCAGAGGGCCGAGCAGTTCTTC CAISEQRAEQFF
. . TRBJ2-5 TRBV5-1 TGCGCCAGCAGCTTGGCCGGGGGGCTGGCAGAGACCCAGTACTTC CASSLAGGLAETQYF
. TRBD1 TRBJ2-2 TRBV11-1 TGTGCCAGCAGCCGCTGGGGACAGGGTAACACCGGGGAGCTGTTTTTT CASSRWGQGNTGELFF
. . TRBJ2-7 TRBV6-6 TGTGCCAGCAGCGATAGGAGGGACGAGCAGTACTTC CASSDRRDEQYF
. . TRBJ2-7 TRBV7-3 TGTGCCAGCAGCGCTACTTCCGGGGAGTTTTACGAGCAGTACTTC CASSATSGEFYEQYF
. . TRBJ2-7 TRBV5-4 TGTGCCAGCAGCTTAGGCGGAAACTACGAGCAGTACTTC CASSLGGNYEQYF
. TRBD1 TRBJ1-6 TRBV19 TGTGCCAGTAGTATAGCCAGGGGGATTTCACCCCTCCACTTT CASSIARGISPLHF